These 17 T cell receptor beta chains share one sample of origin, sequenced in a study of blood T cell repertoires in COVID-19. Profiling relied on immunoSEQ multiplex PCR, and the TCRdb table lists in-frame clones only, not all of them. The sample shows approximately 200,000 clones, around 85% of them seen only once. Sequencing input: peripheral blood. These receptors were taken from a human donor in a cohort sampled during active COVID-19.

The chain carries TRBV7-9 and TRBJ2-1; possibly TRBD1 for D (5 bases). Trimming left V 5 bases short and J 4 bases short, with 9 bases between. Germline V CDR1 and CDR2: SEHNR, FQNEAQ (reference sequence). The CDR3 covers 13 residues. CDR3 nucleotide sequence: TGTGCCAGCAGCCAGAGACAGTACAATGAGCAGTTCTTC. Its translation is CASSQRQYNEQFF.

CDR3 in amino acids: CASSRDSRQETQYF. The CDR3 region has the DNA TGTGCCAGCAGCCGGGACAGCCGCCAAGAGACCCAGTACTTC. This chain links TRBV5-4 with TRBJ2-5; 7 bases fit TRBD1. The CDR3 is made up of 14 amino acids. V shed 4 bases, J shed 1 base, and the junction held 4 bases outside the gene matches. Germline assignment: CDR1 SGHNT and CDR2 YYREEE (reference sequence).

This sequence joins TRBV7-8 and TRBJ1-1; 8 bases match TRBD1. The CDR3 runs to 12 residues. Germline CDR1 and CDR2: SGHVS and FQNEAQ. J lost 4 bases, V lost 5 bases, and 0 bases had no gene match. This CDR3 is CASSTGGTEAFF. CDR3 coding DNA: TGTGCCAGCAGCACAGGGGGCACTGAAGCTTTCTTT.

The V gene is TRBV6-8, the J gene TRBJ2-2; TRBD2 aligns across 12 bases. The CDR3 runs to 16 residues. Germline CDR1 and CDR2: MNHGY and SAAAGT. V lost 6 bases to trimming and J lost 2 bases; unmatched junction nucleotides: 4. The chain's CDR3 is CASRLAGGKNTGELFF. The CDR3 nucleotides read TGTGCCAGCAGGCTAGCGGGAGGGAAAAACACCGGGGAGCTGTTTTTT.

The chain links TRBV10-3 to TRBJ2-3; 9 positions match TRBD1. The CDR3 loop spans 15 amino acids. Germline CDR1 and CDR2: ENHRY and SYGVKD. V was pared by 6 bases and J by 4 bases, with 8 bases of the junction left unmatched. CDR3 coding DNA: TGTGCCATCAGCCTTAAACAGGGGGCCCCAGATACGCAGTATTTT. Translated, it gives CAISLKQGAPDTQYF.

The count of this clone is one. This chain uses TRBV2 with TRBJ2-2; 10 bases line up with TRBD1. CDR3 size: 15 residues. The germline CDR1 and CDR2 sequences are SNHLY and FYNNEI. V shed 6 bases, J shed 3 bases, and the junction held 4 bases outside the gene matches. CDR3 amino acids: CASRWTGGDTGELFF. Written as DNA, the CDR3 is TGTGCCAGCAGATGGACAGGGGGGGACACCGGGGAGCTGTTTTTT.

The genes are TRBV4-2 and TRBJ2-1; 7 positions match TRBD1. The J segment lost 6 bases and the V segment lost 0 bases, leaving 2 bases of the junction unmatched. Germline V CDR1 and CDR2: LGHNA, YNFKEQ. The CDR3 has 14 amino acids. The CDR3 here is CASSQETGSNEQFF. As DNA, the CDR3 is TGTGCCAGCAGCCAAGAGACAGGGAGCAATGAGCAGTTCTTC.

This clone was picked up a small number of times. The genes are TRBV28 and TRBJ1-2; D is unclear. Trimming took off 2 bases at V and 1 base at J, with 5 bases between the two ends. CDR1 and CDR2 (germline): MDHEN, SYDVKM. The CDR3 loop spans 13 amino acids. CDR3 DNA sequence: TGTGCCAGCAGTTTACCGAGTAACTATGGCTACACCTTC. Protein sequence: CASSLPSNYGYTF.

The V call is TRBV29-1, the J call TRBJ2-5; 7 positions agree with TRBD2. The germline CDR1 and CDR2 sequences are SQVTM and ANQGSEA. The CDR3 contains 12 residues. The V gene end was trimmed by 7 bases and the J gene end by 4 bases; junction bases not matched to a gene: 6. This chain's CDR3 is CSGTRGGETQYF. As DNA, the CDR3 is TGCAGCGGGACTAGGGGAGGAGAGACCCAGTACTTC.

The chain employs TRBV6-5 and TRBJ2-7, with D tentatively TRBD1 (5 bases). The germline V gene has CDR1 MNHEY and CDR2 SVGAGI. The CDR3 sequence is 14 residues long. V lost 6 bases to trimming and J lost 3 bases, with 15 bases between them. CDR3 sequence: CASRPPGKSYEQYF. The CDR3 DNA sequence: TGTGCCAGCAGGCCCCCAGGGAAGAGCTACGAGCAGTACTTC.

The V gene is TRBV27, the J gene TRBJ2-7; 9 nucleotides match TRBD1. V lost 6 bases to trimming and J lost 5 bases; unmatched junction nucleotides: 11. Germline V CDR1 and CDR2: MNHEY, SMNVEV (reference sequence). This CDR3 comprises 15 residues. CDR3 region: CASRGQGPRWDEQYF. CDR3 coding DNA: TGTGCCAGCAGGGGACAGGGCCCCCGATGGGACGAGCAGTACTTC.

The chain employs TRBV4-1 and TRBJ1-3; D perhaps matches TRBD1 (6 bases). V was shortened by 4 bases and J by 0 bases, with 10 bases between the two germline ends. CDR3 length: 15 amino acids. Germline CDR1 and CDR2: MGHRA and YSYEKL. The CDR3 coding sequence is TGCGCCAGCAGCCCTGGACAGATCTCTGGAAACACCATATATTTT. It encodes CASSPGQISGNTIYF.

This clone was picked up one time. This sequence joins TRBV6-5 and TRBJ1-1, with D perhaps matching TRBD1 (5 bases). V lost 5 bases to trimming and J lost 1 base, with 11 bases between them. CDR3 length: 14 residues. Germline assignment: CDR1 MNHEY and CDR2 SVGAGI. CDR3 in DNA: TGTGCCAGCAGTCCGGGACTAGGGAACACTGAAGCTTTCTTT. It codes for CASSPGLGNTEAFF.

This clone was found once. The rearrangement uses TRBV9 and TRBJ2-4; D is unresolved. Germline V lookup: CDR1 SGDLS, CDR2 YYNGEE. This CDR3 spans 15 amino acids. V was shortened by 4 bases and J by 5 bases, with 16 bases between the two germline ends. Here the CDR3 DNA reads TGTGCCAGCAGCCCGGAAGACTCGTGGGAAAACATTCAGTACTTC. Its protein is CASSPEDSWENIQYF.

The rearrangement uses TRBV9 and TRBJ1-1; TRBD1 matches at 7 bases. The CDR3 totals 14 residues. Germline CDR1 reads SGDLS; CDR2 reads YYNGEE. V trimming: 3 bases; J trimming: 3 bases; junction bases outside the gene matches: 5. CDR3: CASSAGGFDTEAFF. The CDR3 DNA is TGTGCCAGCAGCGCAGGGGGTTTTGACACTGAAGCTTTCTTT.

The chain combines TRBV5-1 with TRBJ2-3; D call uncertain. The CDR3 totals 15 residues. Germline V gene data show CDR1 as SGHRS and CDR2 as YFSETQ. V was cut by 3 bases and J by 1 base, with 12 bases left in between. DNA for the CDR3: TGCGCCAGCAGCTCCCAGGTTACCGGCACAGATACGCAGTATTTT. Translated: CASSSQVTGTDTQYF. Looking up the rest from reference TRBV5-1 and TRBJ2-3 gives the full variable domain: KAGVTQTPRYLIKTRGQQVTLSCSPISGHRSVSWYQQTPGQGLQFLFEYFSETQRNKGNFPGRFSGRQFSNSRSEMNVSTLELGDSALYLCASSSQVTGTDTQYFGPGTRLTVL.

This chain joins TRBV7-3 and TRBJ2-5; 7 bases fit TRBD1. V lost 5 bases, J lost 5 bases, and 5 bases stayed unmatched. Germline lookup yields CDR1 SGHTA and CDR2 FQGTGA. CDR3 length equals 13 residues. DNA of the CDR3: TGTGCCAGCAGCCCCGGACAGGTTGAGACCCAGTACTTC. Amino acids: CASSPGQVETQYF. Full variable domain (rest looked up from reference TRBV7-3 and TRBJ2-5): GAGVSQTPSNKVTEKGKYVELRCDPISGHTALYWYRQSLGQGPEFLIYFQGTGAADDSGLPNDRFFAVRPEGSVSTLKIQRTERGDSAVYLCASSPGQVETQYFGPGTRLLVL.